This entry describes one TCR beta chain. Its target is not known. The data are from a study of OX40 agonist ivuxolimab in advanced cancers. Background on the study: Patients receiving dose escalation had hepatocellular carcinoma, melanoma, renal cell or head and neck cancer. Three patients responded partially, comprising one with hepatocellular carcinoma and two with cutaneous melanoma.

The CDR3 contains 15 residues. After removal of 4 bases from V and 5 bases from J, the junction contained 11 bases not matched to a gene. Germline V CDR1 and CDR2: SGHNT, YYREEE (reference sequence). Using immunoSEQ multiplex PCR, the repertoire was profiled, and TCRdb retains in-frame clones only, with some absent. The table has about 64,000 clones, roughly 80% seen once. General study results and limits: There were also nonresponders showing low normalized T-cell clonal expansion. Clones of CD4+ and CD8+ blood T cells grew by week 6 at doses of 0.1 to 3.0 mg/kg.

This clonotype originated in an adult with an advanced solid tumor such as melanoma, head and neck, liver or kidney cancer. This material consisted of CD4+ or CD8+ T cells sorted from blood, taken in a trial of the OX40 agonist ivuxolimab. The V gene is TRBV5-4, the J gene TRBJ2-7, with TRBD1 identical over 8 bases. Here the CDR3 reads CASSPALTGAHEQYF. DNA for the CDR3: TGTGCCAGCAGCCCGGCCTTGACAGGGGCCCACGAGCAGTACTTC.